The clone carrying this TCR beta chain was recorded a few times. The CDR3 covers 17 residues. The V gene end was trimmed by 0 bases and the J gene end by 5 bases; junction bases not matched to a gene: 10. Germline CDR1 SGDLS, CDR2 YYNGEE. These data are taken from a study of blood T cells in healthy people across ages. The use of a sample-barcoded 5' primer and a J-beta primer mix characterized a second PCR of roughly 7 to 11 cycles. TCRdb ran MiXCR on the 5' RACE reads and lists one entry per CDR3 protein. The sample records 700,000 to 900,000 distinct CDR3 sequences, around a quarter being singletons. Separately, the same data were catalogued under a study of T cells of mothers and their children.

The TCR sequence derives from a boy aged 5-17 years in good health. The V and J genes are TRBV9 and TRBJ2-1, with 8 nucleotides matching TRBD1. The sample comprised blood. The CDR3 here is CASSVAIGQGAHNEQFF. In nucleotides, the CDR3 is TGTGCCAGCAGCGTAGCGATCGGCCAGGGGGCGCACAATGAGCAGTTCTTC.